This T cell receptor (beta chain) was retrieved from a study of blood T cell repertoires in COVID-19 (dated by TCRdb to 2020 to 2021). Broadly, across the study: Samples covering the acute and convalescent phases of COVID-19 were provided by collaborators in the United States, Italy and Spain. The material from the prospective study consisted of cDNA or gDNA derived from T cells, B-cell-depleted T cells, or PBMCs. Deeply sampled blood TCRbeta repertoires from subjects exposed to, actively infected with, or recovered from COVID-19 were included in the dataset. A freely available public database, intended as a resource for researchers studying the immune response to SARS-CoV-2, is where the repertoires were released. The samples were drawn from the first 160 participants of the ongoing ImmuneRACE study and from 950 to 1,500 subjects provided by 6 global collaborators. The sample metadata nearly always contained a de-identified subject ID, COVID-19 status, age in years and sex. Where HLA class I and class II types were available, the types were taken from metadata supplied by the sample provider, not from assay-based typing.

Including the terminal cysteine and phenylalanine, the CDR3 comprises 11 residues. Left in the record is the CDR3 DNA by itself, 33 bases read in frame from the first base. The germline V gene supplies CDR1 MNHEY and CDR2 SVGAGI. V is reduced by 5 bases and J by 12 bases, leaving a spacing of 11 bases between them. What the work shows at the level of the full study, not this receptor alone: Clinical and demographic metadata were provided uncurated, with the amount varying by source and participant.

At one collaborating source in Seattle, patients were enrolled during active infection and were followed longitudinally through the course of disease. Collaborating institutions collected whole blood in K2EDTA tubes following their own protocols. For TCRbeta analysis, collaborator samples were shipped as frozen whole blood, as isolated PBMCs, or as DNA extracted from either sample type. This clone was counted once. Its antigen remains unidentified. Base qualities are not recorded, but no much larger clone differs from it by a single base. TCRbeta CDR3 regions were amplified from genomic DNA using the immunoSEQ Assay, a bias-controlled multiplex PCR. In the source study's methods: Nucleated cell counts per sample were estimated from amplification of reference gene primers within the assay. Sequence reads were collapsed and filtered to measure the absolute abundance of every unique TCRbeta CDR3 rearrangement. Productive Simpson clonality was computed per sample as the square root of Simpson's diversity index over productive rearrangements. TCRdb limited this immuneACCESS table to in-frame rearrangements with V and J called. A share of clones is missing; checked studies link under half to unresolved V genes, and the rest is unexplained. The V and J calls and clone size were taken over from that table, and D and trimming were inferred from the DNA. Recorded for this sample are around 300,000 clones; approximately 86% of them occurred a single time. About 12% of the sample rests with the top ten.

Sequencing was performed on peripheral blood. This clonotype originated in a woman between 65 and 79 years old with COVID-19, enrolled during active disease. The chain uses TRBV6-5 and TRBJ2-1; possibly the D gene is TRBD2, per 5 matching bases. This receptor has the CDR3 CASSTGLSQFF. The DNA sequence is given as TGTGCCAGCAGTACTGGACTTTCGCAGTTCTTC.